These T cell receptor beta chains were read from a single sample in a study of T cells expressing NK-cell markers. TCRdb reprocessed the 5' RACE reads and keeps a single row for each CDR3 protein, giving no DNA. This table holds a few hundred thousand distinct CDR3 sequences. Sequenced material: blood T cells: a sorted CD56 or NKG2C T cell subset, CD4+ or CD8+ T cells, or bulk PBMC T cells (not recorded which). The receptors were sampled from a man aged 18 to 29 in good health. The CDR3 runs from the conserved cysteine through the conserved F or W.

>TRBV4-1|TRBJ2-5
CASSQSGTPKETQYF
>TRBV4-2|TRBJ2-1
CASSQEGGTGISSYNEQFF
>TRBV6-2/TRBV6-3|TRBJ2-1
CASRRDSYSYNEQFF
>TRBV10-3|TRBJ2-1
CAANTLTGGSNEQFF
>TRBV6-2/TRBV6-3|TRBJ1-5
CASSQGQGILQPQHF
>TRBV20-1|TRBJ1-1
CSASDREVEAFF
>TRBV7-1|TRBJ2-1
CASSSIHSGIHNEQFF
>TRBV4-2|TRBJ2-6
CASSQSTKTLTSGANVLTF
>TRBV6-6|TRBJ1-2
CASSLPRSAGYTF
>TRBV20-1|TRBJ2-1
CSARAGTEQFF
>TRBV28|TRBJ1-1
CASSLAGGEAFF
>TRBV6-2/TRBV6-3|TRBJ2-5
CASSYTTGEQETQYF
>TRBV5-1|TRBJ2-3
CASSLGDGQGAGTSVRRDTQYF
>TRBV7-9|TRBJ2-1
CASSLALANEQFF
>TRBV5-5|TRBJ2-1
CASSLVGTSGRVYNEQFF
>TRBV27|TRBJ2-3
CASSGIRTRGDRDTQYF
>TRBV6-2/TRBV6-3|TRBJ2-7
CASSYVYEQYF
>TRBV6-1|TRBJ1-2
CASRRTGGSSNGYTF
>TRBV5-1|TRBJ2-3
CASSFSIAGGTSNEQYF
>TRBV29-1|TRBJ2-1
CSVAGGNSYNEQFF
>TRBV27|TRBJ2-1
CASSLAVAGVDEQFF
>TRBV20-1|TRBJ2-7
CSAFPQLTSGSPGEQYF
>TRBV5-1|TRBJ2-5
CASSLSPGGLQETQYF
>TRBV10-3|TRBJ2-5
CAISESVAGKETQYF
>TRBV10-3|TRBJ2-1
CAIRTGTSGRGYEQFF
>TRBV11-3|TRBJ2-5
CASAWAAETQYF
>TRBV20-1|TRBJ2-1
CSARDPYAPPFF
>TRBV28|TRBJ2-1
CASRRLAENYNEQFF
>TRBV27|TRBJ1-5
CASSVFSGQPQHF
>TRBV7-2|TRBJ1-3
CASSFGGSGNTIYF
>TRBV24-1|TRBJ2-5
CATSVGIGETQYF
>TRBV7-2|TRBJ2-4
CASSRTGTGVNIQYF
>TRBV20-1|TRBJ2-7
CSASNTAGANEQYF
>TRBV27|TRBJ1-1
CASMDQDSRSTEAFF
>TRBV6-2/TRBV6-3|TRBJ2-7
CASSTLVTDRGGSYEQYF
>TRBV29-1|TRBJ1-2
CTVAGQGYGYTF
>TRBV11-2|TRBJ2-2
CASSRLAGGPGGMTGELFF
>TRBV7-8|TRBJ1-5
CASSFHRGQEQPQHF
>TRBV29-1|TRBJ2-3
CSVMGQGGDTQYF
>TRBV10-3|TRBJ2-1
CAILTSGYNEQFF